The 18 T cell receptor beta chains presented below share a single source sample, sequenced in a study of cytomegalovirus exposure and HLA in healthy donors. PCR involved 60 Vbeta and 13 Jbeta primers. Assay used: immunoSEQ multiplex PCR; TCRdb lists only in-frame clones, some missing. The sample comprises 150,000 to 200,000 clones, 80% of which are singletons, and roughly 10% rests with the top ten. The material sequenced was PBMCs. These receptors originate from a man younger than 35 in good health and CMV-seropositive.

The rearrangement links TRBV7-2 to TRBJ2-1; D unclear. The length of the CDR3 is 15 residues. Germline assignment: CDR1 SGHTA and CDR2 FQGNSA. With 5 bases removed from V and 4 bases from J, the gap between germline ends came to 15 bases. The CDR3 sequence is CASSEPGFSYNEQFF. CDR3 bases: TGTGCCAGCAGCGAACCAGGTTTTTCTTACAATGAGCAGTTCTTC.

The chain recombines TRBV10-2 with TRBJ1-5; the match to TRBD1 covers 10 bases. With 4 bases clipped from V and 5 bases from J, the junction kept 2 bases outside the gene matches. This CDR3 has 14 residues. Germline V gene sequence: CDR1 WSHSY, CDR2 SAAADI. The CDR3 spells CASSAGTGDQPQHF. The CDR3 DNA follows: TGCGCCAGCAGTGCCGGGACAGGGGATCAGCCCCAGCATTTT.

In this sample, this clone turned up once. The CDR3 region is CASSQVSGAQPQHF. The CDR3 bases are TGCGCCAGCAGCCAAGTTTCCGGAGCTCAGCCCCAGCATTTT. The chain is built from TRBV4-1 and TRBJ1-5, with D unresolved. This CDR3 has 14 residues. Deletions cut 1 base from V and 6 bases from J, with 10 bases between. CDR1 is MGHRA and CDR2 is YSYEKL in the germline V gene.

The rearrangement uses TRBV5-4 and TRBJ2-2; 8 positions agree with TRBD2. The CDR3 consists of 16 residues. V trimming: 5 bases; J trimming: 3 bases; junction bases outside the gene matches: 9. Germline V gene data show CDR1 as SGHNT and CDR2 as YYREEE (reference sequence). CDR3 nucleotide sequence: TGTGCCAGCAGTCCCCCCAAAGCGGGAGACACCGGGGAGCTGTTTTTT. Protein product: CASSPPKAGDTGELFF.

The rearrangement joins TRBV2 to TRBJ2-2; 11 bases line up with TRBD1. V lost 5 bases, J lost 9 bases, and 5 bases stayed unmatched. Looked up from germline, CDR1 is SNHLY and CDR2 is FYNNEI. The CDR3 has 14 residues. This CDR3 is CASSWGQGGRELFF. The CDR3 DNA reads as TGTGCCAGCAGTTGGGGACAGGGGGGGAGGGAGCTGTTTTTT. The full variable domain, in which reference TRBV2 and TRBJ2-2 provide the parts outside the CDR3, is EPEVTQTPSHQVTQMGQEVILRCVPISNHLYFYWYRQILGQKVEFLVSFYNNEISEKSEIFDDQFSVERPDGSNFTLKIRSTKLEDSAMYFCASSWGQGGRELFFGEGSRLTVL.

This chain connects TRBV9 to TRBJ2-2; TRBD1 agrees at 9 bases. Per the germline V gene, CDR1 is SGDLS and CDR2 is YYNGEE. Losses at the gene ends were 3 bases for V and 7 bases for J; bases not matched to a gene: 13. The CDR3 runs to 17 residues. The CDR3 bases are TGTGCCAGCAGCGGACGGCTGGACAGGGGAAGGGGCGGGGAGCTGTTTTTT. Its translation: CASSGRLDRGRGGELFF.

This chain links TRBV5-1 with TRBJ1-4, with D unresolved. Germline CDR1 is SGHRS and CDR2 is YFSETQ. The CDR3 spans 15 residues. V lost 6 bases and J 0 bases, leaving 12 bases between the germline ends. The DNA for the CDR3 is TGCGCCAGCACCCTAGACGGTGCAACTAATGAAAAACTGTTTTTT. Encoded protein: CASTLDGATNEKLFF.

With regard to this clone: The germline gene is not matched at one end of the junction; a read error may be the cause. The same CDR3 arises from other DNA sequences in this sample as well. This rearrangement joins TRBV5-6 to TRBJ2-1, with D perhaps TRBD1 (5 bases). CDR3 length equals 18 residues. Germline V lookup: CDR1 SGHDT, CDR2 YYEEEE. The CDR3 nucleotides are TGCGCCAGCAGCGCCCCCGCTGACAGCTGGGCGTCCTACAATGAGCAGTTCTTC. Residues: CASSAPADSWASYNEQFF.

The chain recombines TRBV5-5 with TRBJ2-7, with D maybe TRBD1 (5 bases). V lost 2 bases to trimming and J lost 2 bases, with 11 bases between them. Germline V gene data show CDR1 as SGHKS and CDR2 as YYEKEE (reference sequence). The CDR3 has 14 amino acids. The CDR3 here is CASSLATGPYEQYF. The CDR3 region has the DNA TGTGCCAGCAGCTTAGCAACAGGCCCCTACGAGCAGTACTTC.

V and J are TRBV5-1 and TRBJ1-6; no definite D call. The CDR3 consists of 14 residues. The V end was cut by 0 bases, the J end by 11 bases, with 12 bases between. Germline V gene sequence: CDR1 SGHRS, CDR2 YFSETQ. The CDR3 here is CASSLVSIGAPLHF. CDR3 nucleotides: TGCGCCAGCAGCTTGGTTAGCATCGGGGCACCCCTCCACTTT.

This clone has more than one count but fewer than ten. The chain uses TRBV14 and TRBJ1-1, with unresolved D. The CDR3 runs 18 residues. V shed 0 bases and J shed 1 base, with 18 bases lying between them. Germline CDR1 and CDR2: SGHDN and FVKESK. CDR3 in DNA: TGTGCCAGCAGCCAAGATAGTTGGGGAAAGGGAGCGAACACTGAAGCTTTCTTT. Its translation is CASSQDSWGKGANTEAFF.

This chain links TRBV7-9 with TRBJ1-2; tentative D call: TRBD1 (5 bases). Germline CDR1 is SEHNR and CDR2 is FQNEAQ (reference sequence). The CDR3 has 10 residues. Trimming left V 9 bases short and J 4 bases short, with 6 bases between. CDR3 protein: CASQGYGYTF. As DNA, the CDR3 is TGTGCCAGTCAGGGCTATGGCTACACCTTC.

This clone was seen only a few times. The chain has TRBV4-3 and TRBJ1-4; no clear D gene. V was trimmed by 4 bases and J by 8 bases, leaving 14 bases between them. There are 14 residues in the CDR3. Germline V gives CDR1 LGHNA, CDR2 YSLEER. CDR3 protein: CASSLTQSSEKLFF. CDR3 in DNA: TGCGCCAGCAGCCTTACACAGAGTTCGGAAAAACTGTTTTTT.

The chain is built from TRBV30 and TRBJ2-7, with TRBD1 matching 9 bases. Looked up from germline, CDR1 is GTSNPN and CDR2 is SVGIG (reference sequence). The CDR3 is made up of 16 amino acids. V gave up 1 base and J gave up 3 bases; unmatched junction bases: 10. The CDR3 nucleotides are TGTGCCTGGAGTGCGCAACGGGACAGGGCGATCTACGAGCAGTACTTC. Amino acids: CAWSAQRDRAIYEQYF.

The rearrangement uses TRBV21-1 and TRBJ1-2. TRBV21-1 is listed as a pseudogene. The CDR3 runs to 15 residues. The chain's CDR3 is CASSKGGNLSPGYTF. CDR3 in DNA: TGTGCCAGCAGCAAAGGCGGGAACCTCTCCCCTGGCTACACCTTC.

In DNA, the CDR3 is TGTGCCAGCAGCCTAGAGGCGGGAGATACGCAGTATTTT. It encodes CASSLEAGDTQYF. V is TRBV6-4 and J is TRBJ2-3; a possible D gene is TRBD2 (5 bases). Trimming took off 6 bases at V and 5 bases at J, with 12 bases between the two ends. The CDR3 is made up of 13 amino acids. Germline CDR1 is MRHNA and CDR2 is SNTAGT.

A single count supports this clone. The J gene is TRBJ2-1, the V gene TRBV18; 8 positions agree with TRBD2. This CDR3 is 16 amino acids long. Unmatched junction bases numbered 12, after V lost 4 bases and J lost 7 bases. CDR1 and CDR2 (germline): KGHSH, LQKENI. The CDR3, as DNA: TGTGCCAGCTCACTGATAAGCGGGAGTTCTTTGAATGAGCAGTTCTTC. This codes for CASSLISGSSLNEQFF.

The chain joins TRBV5-4 to TRBJ2-5, with TRBD2 identical over 7 bases. Germline CDR1 reads SGHNT; CDR2 reads YYREEE (reference sequence). This CDR3 has 13 residues. The junction had 5 bases not matched to a gene; V was cut back by 4 bases and J by 5 bases. DNA of the CDR3: TGTGCCAGCAGCAGTACCGGGAGGGAGACCCAGTACTTC. It translates to CASSSTGRETQYF.